This T cell receptor beta chain was found in a study of naive and memory T cell subsets. Two oligonucleotides, mixed equimolar, formed the beta constant-region primer covering TRBC1 and TRBC2. Ligated cDNA was amplified by four rounds of PCR with nested alpha and beta constant-region primers and SP2. TCRdb itself ran the UMI-ligation and nested PCR reads through MiXCR, one entry per CDR3 protein. The sample consists of 80,000 or so distinct CDR3 sequences, around 9% of them appearing once. CDR3 length: 16 residues. Germline V gene sequence: CDR1 SGHVS, CDR2 FNYEAQ. Trimming removed 5 bases from V and 1 base from J, with 16 bases in between. This clonotype showed up many times.

This clonotype originated in a human donor in good health. This rearrangement joins TRBV7-6 to TRBJ2-3; D is unclear. Sequencing was carried out using naive CD8+ T cells from blood. The CDR3 is CASSPGRAFGTDTQYF. CDR3 in DNA: TGTGCCAGCAGCCCCGGACGGGCTTTCGGCACAGATACGCAGTATTTT.